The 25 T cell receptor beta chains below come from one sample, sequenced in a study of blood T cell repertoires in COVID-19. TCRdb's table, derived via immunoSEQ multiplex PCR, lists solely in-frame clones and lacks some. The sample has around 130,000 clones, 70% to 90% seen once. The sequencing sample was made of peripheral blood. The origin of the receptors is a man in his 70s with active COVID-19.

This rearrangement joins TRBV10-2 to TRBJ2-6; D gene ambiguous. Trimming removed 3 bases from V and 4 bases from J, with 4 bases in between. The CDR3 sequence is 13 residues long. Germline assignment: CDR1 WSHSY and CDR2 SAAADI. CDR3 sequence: CASSDSGANVLTF. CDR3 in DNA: TGCGCCAGCAGTGACTCCGGGGCCAACGTCCTGACTTTC.

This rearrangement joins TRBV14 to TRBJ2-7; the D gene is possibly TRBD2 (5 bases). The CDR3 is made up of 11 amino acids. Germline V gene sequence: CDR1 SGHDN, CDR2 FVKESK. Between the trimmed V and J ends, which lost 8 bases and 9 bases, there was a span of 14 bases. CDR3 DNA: TGTGCCAGCGCGACGGGATCGAGGCAGTACTTC. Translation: CASATGSRQYF.

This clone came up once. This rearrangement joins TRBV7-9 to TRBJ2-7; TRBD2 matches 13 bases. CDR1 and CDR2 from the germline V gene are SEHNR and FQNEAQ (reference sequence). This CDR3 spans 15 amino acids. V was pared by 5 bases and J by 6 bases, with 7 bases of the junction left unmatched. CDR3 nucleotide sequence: TGTGCCAGCAGCCAACTAGCGGGAGGGCCATCCGAGCAGTACTTC. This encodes CASSQLAGGPSEQYF.

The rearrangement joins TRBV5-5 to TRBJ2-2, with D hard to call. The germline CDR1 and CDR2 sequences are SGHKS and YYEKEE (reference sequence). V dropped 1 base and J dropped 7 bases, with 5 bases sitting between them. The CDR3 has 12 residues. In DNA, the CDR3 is TGTGCCAGCAGCTTGACGGGCGGGGAGCTGTTTTTT. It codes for CASSLTGGELFF.

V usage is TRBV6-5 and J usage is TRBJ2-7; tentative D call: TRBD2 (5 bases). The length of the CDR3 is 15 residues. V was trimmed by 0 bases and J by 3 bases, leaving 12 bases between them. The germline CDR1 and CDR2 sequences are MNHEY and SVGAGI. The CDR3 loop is CASSYSKGSGYEQYF. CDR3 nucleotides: TGTGCCAGCAGTTACTCGAAGGGCAGCGGCTACGAGCAGTACTTC.

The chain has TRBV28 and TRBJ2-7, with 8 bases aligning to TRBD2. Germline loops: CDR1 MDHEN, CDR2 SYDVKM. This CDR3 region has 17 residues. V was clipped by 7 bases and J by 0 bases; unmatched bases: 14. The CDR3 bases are TGTGCCAGCATATCCCACCCACTAGCGGACCTCTCCTACGAGCAGTACTTC. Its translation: CASISHPLADLSYEQYF.

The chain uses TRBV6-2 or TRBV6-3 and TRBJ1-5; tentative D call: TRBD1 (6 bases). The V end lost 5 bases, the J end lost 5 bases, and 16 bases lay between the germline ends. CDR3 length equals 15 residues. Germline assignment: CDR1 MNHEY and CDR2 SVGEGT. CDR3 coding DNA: TGTGCCAGCAGTCCACAGGGCAGGTTCGATCAGCCCCAGCATTTT. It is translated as CASSPQGRFDQPQHF.

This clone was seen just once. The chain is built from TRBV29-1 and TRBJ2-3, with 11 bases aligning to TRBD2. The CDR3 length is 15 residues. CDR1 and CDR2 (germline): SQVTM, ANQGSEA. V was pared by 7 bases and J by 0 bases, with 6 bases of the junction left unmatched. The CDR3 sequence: CSAGGLADSTDTQYF. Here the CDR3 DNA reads TGCAGCGCCGGGGGACTAGCGGATAGCACAGATACGCAGTATTTT.

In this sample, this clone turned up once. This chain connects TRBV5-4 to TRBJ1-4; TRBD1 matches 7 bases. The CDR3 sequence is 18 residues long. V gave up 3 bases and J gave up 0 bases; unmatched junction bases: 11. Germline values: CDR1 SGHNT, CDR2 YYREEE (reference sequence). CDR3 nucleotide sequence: TGTGCCAGCAGCTCGAGACAGGGCCAGGACGCAACTAATGAAAAACTGTTTTTT. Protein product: CASSSRQGQDATNEKLFF. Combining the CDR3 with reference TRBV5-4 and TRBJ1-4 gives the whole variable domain ETGVTQSPTHLIKTRGQQVTLRCSSQSGHNTVSWYQQALGQGPQFIFQYYREEENGRGNFPPRFSGLQFPNYSSELNVNALELDDSALYLCASSSRQGQDATNEKLFFGSGTQLSVL.

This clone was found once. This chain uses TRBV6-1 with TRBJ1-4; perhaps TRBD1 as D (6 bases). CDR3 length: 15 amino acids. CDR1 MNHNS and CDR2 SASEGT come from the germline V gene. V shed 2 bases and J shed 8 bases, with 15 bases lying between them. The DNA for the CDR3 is TGTGCCAGCAGTGAACCCGGCAGGGGTTACGAAAAACTGTTTTTT. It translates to CASSEPGRGYEKLFF.

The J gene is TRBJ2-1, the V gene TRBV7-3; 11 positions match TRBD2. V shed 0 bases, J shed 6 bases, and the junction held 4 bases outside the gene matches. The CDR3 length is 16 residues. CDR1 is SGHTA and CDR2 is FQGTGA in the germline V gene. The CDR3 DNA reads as TGTGCCAGCAGCTTAACTCTAGCGGGAGGTAGCAATGAGCAGTTCTTC. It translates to CASSLTLAGGSNEQFF. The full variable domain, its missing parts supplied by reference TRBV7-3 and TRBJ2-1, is GAGVSQTPSNKVTEKGKYVELRCDPISGHTALYWYRQSLGQGPEFLIYFQGTGAADDSGLPNDRFFAVRPEGSVSTLKIQRTERGDSAVYLCASSLTLAGGSNEQFFGPGTRLTVL.

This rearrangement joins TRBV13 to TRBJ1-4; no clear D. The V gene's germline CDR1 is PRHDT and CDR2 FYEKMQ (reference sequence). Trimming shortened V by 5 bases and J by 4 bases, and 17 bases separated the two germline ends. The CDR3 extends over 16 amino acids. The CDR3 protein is CASSQRSRRFNEKLFF. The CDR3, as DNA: TGTGCCAGCAGCCAACGGTCCAGGAGGTTTAATGAAAAACTGTTTTTT. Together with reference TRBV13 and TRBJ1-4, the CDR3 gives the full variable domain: AAGVIQSPRHLIKEKRETATLKCYPIPRHDTVYWYQQGPGQDPQFLISFYEKMQSDKGSIPDRFSAQQFSDYHSELNMSSLELGDSALYFCASSQRSRRFNEKLFFGSGTQLSVL.

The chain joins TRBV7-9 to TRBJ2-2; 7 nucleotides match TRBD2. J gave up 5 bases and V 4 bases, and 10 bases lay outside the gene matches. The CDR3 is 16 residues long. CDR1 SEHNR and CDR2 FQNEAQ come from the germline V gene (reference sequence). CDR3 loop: CASSYAGGIGTGELFF. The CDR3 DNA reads TGTGCCAGCAGCTACGCCGGGGGGATTGGGACCGGGGAGCTGTTTTTT. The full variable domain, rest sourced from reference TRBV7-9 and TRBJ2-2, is DTGVSQNPRHKITKRGQNVTFRCDPISEHNRLYWYRQTLGQGPEFLTYFQNEAQLEKSRLLSDRFSAERPKGSFSTLEIQRTEQGDSAMYLCASSYAGGIGTGELFFGEGSRLTVL.

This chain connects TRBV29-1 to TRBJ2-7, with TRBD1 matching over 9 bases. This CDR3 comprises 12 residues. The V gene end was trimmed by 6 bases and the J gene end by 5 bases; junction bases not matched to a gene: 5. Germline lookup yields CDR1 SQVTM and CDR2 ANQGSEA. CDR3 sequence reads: CSVARDRDEQYF. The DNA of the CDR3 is TGCAGCGTCGCCCGGGACAGGGACGAGCAGTACTTC.

The CDR3 sequence: CASRYDPARTGELFF. The CDR3 DNA follows: TGCGCCAGCAGATACGACCCGGCGAGGACCGGGGAGCTGTTTTTT. This rearrangement joins TRBV5-1 to TRBJ2-2; D is ambiguous. Trimming removed 5 bases from V and 5 bases from J, with 16 bases in between. This CDR3 comprises 15 residues. Looked up from germline, CDR1 is SGHRS and CDR2 is YFSETQ.

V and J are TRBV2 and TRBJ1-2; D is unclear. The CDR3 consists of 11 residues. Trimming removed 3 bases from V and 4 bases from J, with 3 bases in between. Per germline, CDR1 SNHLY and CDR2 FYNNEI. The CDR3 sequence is CASSDGYGYTF. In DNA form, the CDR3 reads TGTGCCAGCAGTGACGGCTATGGCTACACCTTC.

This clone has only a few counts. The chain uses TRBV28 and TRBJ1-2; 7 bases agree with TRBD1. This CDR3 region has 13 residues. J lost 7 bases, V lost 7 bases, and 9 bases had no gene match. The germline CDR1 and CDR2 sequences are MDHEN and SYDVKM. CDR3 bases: TGTGCCAGCACCCAACAGGGGAGAGGTGGCTACACCTTC. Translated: CASTQQGRGGYTF.

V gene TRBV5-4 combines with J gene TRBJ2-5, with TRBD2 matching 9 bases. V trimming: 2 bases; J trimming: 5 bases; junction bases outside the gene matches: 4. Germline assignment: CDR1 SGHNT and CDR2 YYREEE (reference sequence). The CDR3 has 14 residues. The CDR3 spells CASSFRLAGETQYF. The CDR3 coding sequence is TGTGCCAGCAGCTTCCGGCTAGCGGGGGAGACCCAGTACTTC.

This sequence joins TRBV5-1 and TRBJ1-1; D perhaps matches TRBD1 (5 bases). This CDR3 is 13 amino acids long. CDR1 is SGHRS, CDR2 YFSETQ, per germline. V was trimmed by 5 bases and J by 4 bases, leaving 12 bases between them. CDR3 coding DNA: TGCGCCAGCAGGTCTAGGGGAGGCACTGAAGCTTTCTTT. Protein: CASRSRGGTEAFF.

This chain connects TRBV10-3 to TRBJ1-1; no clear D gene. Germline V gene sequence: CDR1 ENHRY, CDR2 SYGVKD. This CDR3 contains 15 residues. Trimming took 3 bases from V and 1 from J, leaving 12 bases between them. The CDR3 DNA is TGTGCCATCAGTGATCGGGGAGCGGCGAACACTGAAGCTTTCTTT. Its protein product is CAISDRGAANTEAFF.

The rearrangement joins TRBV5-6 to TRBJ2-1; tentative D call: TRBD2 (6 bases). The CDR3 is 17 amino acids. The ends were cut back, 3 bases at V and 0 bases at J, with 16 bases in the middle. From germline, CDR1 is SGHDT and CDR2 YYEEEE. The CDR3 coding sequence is TGTGCCAGCAGCTCACCGGTGATAGCGGCCTCCTACAATGAGCAGTTCTTC. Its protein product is CASSSPVIAASYNEQFF.

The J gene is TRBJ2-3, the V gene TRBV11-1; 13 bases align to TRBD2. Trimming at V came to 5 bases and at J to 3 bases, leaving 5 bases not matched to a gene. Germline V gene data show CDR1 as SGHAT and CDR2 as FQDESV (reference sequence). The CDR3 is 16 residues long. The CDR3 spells CASSKGTSGTTDTQYF. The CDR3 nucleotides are TGTGCCAGCAGCAAGGGGACTAGCGGGACGACAGATACGCAGTATTTT.

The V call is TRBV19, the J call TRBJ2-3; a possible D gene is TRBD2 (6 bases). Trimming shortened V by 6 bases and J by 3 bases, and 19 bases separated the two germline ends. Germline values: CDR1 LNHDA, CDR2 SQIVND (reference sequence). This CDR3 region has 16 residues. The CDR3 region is CASSLVTGGTTDTQYF. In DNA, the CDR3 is TGTGCCAGTAGCCTAGTAACCGGCGGGACGACAGATACGCAGTATTTT.

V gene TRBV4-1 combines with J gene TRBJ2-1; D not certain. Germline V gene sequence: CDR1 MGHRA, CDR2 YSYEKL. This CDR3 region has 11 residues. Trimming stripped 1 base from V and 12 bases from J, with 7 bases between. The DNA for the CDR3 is TGCGCCAGCAGCCAAGGGTTCGGGCAGTTCTTC. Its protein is CASSQGFGQFF.

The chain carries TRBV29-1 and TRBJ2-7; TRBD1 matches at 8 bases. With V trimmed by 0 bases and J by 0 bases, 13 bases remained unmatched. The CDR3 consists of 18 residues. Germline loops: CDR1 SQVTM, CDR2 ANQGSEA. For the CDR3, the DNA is TGCAGCGTTGAAGATCTGGGACAGGTTCGGTCCCGCTCCTACGAGCAGTACTTC. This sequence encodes CSVEDLGQVRSRSYEQYF.